This entry features one T cell receptor beta chain sequence. Its antigen is currently unknown. Trimming stripped 6 bases from V and 4 bases from J, with 22 bases between. The CDR3 contains 16 residues. Using its own MiXCR run on the reads, TCRdb lists one record per CDR3 protein. The sample carries over 95,000 distinct CDR3 sequences, about 33% recorded once. This record comes from a study of T cell repertoires in cytomegalovirus infection. About the study: Peptides in the study included HLA-C-restricted and HLA-B-restricted CMV epitopes. Broader study findings: The ex vivo response was dominated by HLA-C-restricted CMV-specific TCR beta clonotypes.

The starting material was CD8+ T cells from cultured PBMCs, obtained from culture after CMV antigen stimulation. The receptor was isolated from a human donor in good health (CMV status not recorded). Some clones in this sample may be carry-over from other donors' samples. This rearrangement joins TRBV12-3 or TRBV12-4 to TRBJ2-7; tentatively, D is TRBD1 (6 bases). CDR3 bases: TGTGCCAGCAGGCCTACCGGAAAGGGGGAAATATACGAGCAGTACTTC. This sequence encodes CASRPTGKGEIYEQYF.